This is a list of T cell receptor beta chains from one sample in a study of spatial heterogeneity in lung cancer. TCRdb recomputed calls from the 5' RACE reads with MiXCR, one row per CDR3 protein. The data show roughly 19,000 distinct CDR3 sequences, roughly 15% seen once. The specimen comprised lung tumor tissue, sampled at surgery. The receptor set was obtained from a female donor with early-stage non-small cell lung cancer. The CDR3 runs from the conserved cysteine through the conserved F or W. Fields, in order: V gene, J gene, D gene, clone size, CDR3 protein, CDR3 DNA. The D gene is left open where the match is weak. Not every row has a clone size; where given, it reads once, few, many or a size class.

>TRBV2|TRBJ2-7|TRBD1|many
CASTPGTEIYEQYF
TGTGCCAGCACACCCGGGACAGAGATATACGAGCAGTACTTC
>TRBV4-1|TRBJ2-4|NA|NA
CASSPLSVGKNIQYF
TGCGCCAGCAGCCCTCTGTCTGTCGGGAAAAACATTCAGTACTTC
>TRBV28|TRBJ2-1|NA|many
CASSTLISYNEQFF
TGTGCCAGCAGTACCCTTATCTCCTACAATGAGCAGTTCTTC
>TRBV6-6|TRBJ1-2|TRBD1|many
CASTPDRVLEGYTF
TGTGCCAGCACCCCGGACAGGGTCTTGGAGGGCTACACCTTC
>TRBV20-1|TRBJ2-7|TRBD2|NA
CSVSSAGGGYEQYF
TGCAGTGTGTCCTCAGCGGGAGGAGGCTACGAGCAGTACTTC
>TRBV10-1|TRBJ2-3|NA|many
CASSDLTSTDTQYF
TGCGCCAGCAGTGACCTGACTAGCACAGATACGCAGTATTTT
>TRBV21-1|TRBJ2-6|NA|few
CASSKTSSGANVLTF
TGTGCCAGCAGCAAGACTAGCTCTGGGGCCAACGTCCTGACTTTC
>TRBV11-2|TRBJ2-1|NA|NA
CASSSTPRNEQFF
TGTGCCAGCAGCTCAACCCCCCGAAATGAGCAGTTCTTC
>TRBV7-9|TRBJ2-3|NA|many
CASSLVRTDTQYF
TGTGCCAGCAGTCTGGTCCGCACAGATACGCAGTATTTT
>TRBV4-2|TRBJ2-3|NA|many
CASSPPGGRVDTQYF
TGTGCCAGCAGCCCGCCCGGGGGCCGGGTAGATACGCAGTATTTT
>TRBV5-1|TRBJ2-7|TRBD1|few
CASSFSGTGGRVSYEQYF
TGCGCCAGCAGCTTTTCCGGGACAGGGGGCCGGGTCTCCTACGAGCAGTACTTC
>TRBV12-3/TRBV12-4|TRBJ2-3|TRBD2|NA
CASSLAPPGLAGADTQYF
TGTGCCAGCAGTTTAGCCCCCCCGGGACTAGCGGGAGCGGATACGCAGTATTTT
>TRBV24-1|TRBJ2-1|NA|many
CATSDWGYNEQFF
TGTGCCACCAGTGATTGGGGCTACAATGAGCAGTTCTTC
>TRBV30|TRBJ2-6|NA|few
CAAYRGANVLTF
TGTGCCGCTTATCGTGGGGCCAACGTCCTGACTTTC
>TRBV11-2|TRBJ2-7|TRBD1|many
CASSLAGQGVLEQYF
TGTGCCAGCAGCTTAGCAGGACAGGGTGTTTTGGAGCAGTACTTC
>TRBV20-1|TRBJ2-7|NA|many
CSALVPQRGYEQYF
TGCAGTGCTTTAGTCCCCCAGCGTGGCTACGAGCAGTACTTC
>TRBV3-1|TRBJ2-1|NA|NA
CASSRTVPLVGNEQFF
TGTGCCAGCAGCCGGACAGTCCCCTTAGTGGGCAATGAGCAGTTCTTC
>TRBV11-2|TRBJ2-5|TRBD2|many
CASSPLAGSGQETQYF
TGTGCCAGCAGCCCGTTAGCGGGAAGCGGTCAAGAGACCCAGTACTTC
>TRBV5-6|TRBJ2-3|NA|many
CASSLEATDTQYF
TGTGCCAGCAGCTTGGAAGCCACAGATACGCAGTATTTT
>TRBV10-3|TRBJ2-1|NA|NA
CAISESGDNEQFF
TGTGCCATCAGTGAGTCAGGCGACAATGAGCAGTTCTTC
>TRBV3-1|TRBJ2-7|TRBD1|many
CASSRTGATYEQYF
TGTGCCAGCAGTAGGACAGGAGCCACCTACGAGCAGTACTTC
>TRBV29-1|TRBJ2-1|NA|many
CSVSRDPYNEQFF
TGCAGCGTGAGCCGGGACCCTTACAATGAGCAGTTCTTC
>TRBV20-1|TRBJ2-1|NA|NA
CSAKDRLEFF
TGCAGTGCAAAAGACAGGTTGGAGTTCTTC
>TRBV6-6|TRBJ2-1|NA|many
CASSLGLYGAFEQFF
TGTGCCAGCAGTCTCGGACTCTACGGGGCATTCGAGCAGTTCTTC
>TRBV7-2|TRBJ2-4|NA|many
CASSSGTAGIQYF
TGTGCCAGCAGCTCCGGGACAGCGGGCATTCAGTACTTC
>TRBV9|TRBJ2-2|NA|many
CASSVGGTGELFF
TGTGCCAGCAGCGTAGGTGGCACCGGGGAGCTGTTTTTT
>TRBV20-1|TRBJ2-7|TRBD1|NA
CSASQGAGEQYF
TGCAGTGCTTCGCAGGGGGCTGGCGAGCAGTACTTC
>TRBV20-1|TRBJ2-1|TRBD2|many
CRTGTSRNEQFF
TGCAGAACCGGGACTAGCAGAAATGAGCAGTTCTTC
>TRBV19|TRBJ2-4|NA|NA
CASSIRGAKNIQYF
TGTGCCAGTAGTATAAGGGGAGCCAAAAACATTCAGTACTTC
>TRBV11-2|TRBJ2-1|TRBD2|NA
CASSLRPSGNYNEQFF
TGTGCCAGCAGCTTAAGGCCCAGCGGGAACTACAATGAGCAGTTCTTC
>TRBV7-9|TRBJ2-5|NA|few
CASSYRSTREETQYF
TGTGCCAGCAGCTACAGGAGCACTAGAGAAGAGACCCAGTACTTC
>TRBV5-1|TRBJ2-3|NA|NA
CASSLERGTDTQYF
TGCGCCAGCAGCTTGGAACGGGGCACAGATACGCAGTATTTT
>TRBV20-1|TRBJ1-1|NA|many
CSASIPGGAEAFF
TGCAGTGCTAGCATCCCCGGGGGCGCTGAAGCTTTCTTT
>TRBV27|TRBJ2-7|NA|few
CASSESPLYEQYF
TGTGCCAGCAGTGAGAGTCCCCTCTACGAGCAGTACTTC
>TRBV15|TRBJ2-1|TRBD1|few
CATSRADRDGEQFF
TGTGCCACCAGCAGAGCAGACAGGGACGGTGAGCAGTTCTTC
>TRBV12-3/TRBV12-4|TRBJ2-7|TRBD1|NA
CASSPYRTGGSYEQYF
TGTGCCAGCAGTCCGTACAGGACAGGGGGCTCCTACGAGCAGTACTTC
>TRBV7-8|TRBJ2-2|NA|medium-sized
CASTERGGNTGELFF
TGTGCCAGCACCGAGAGGGGGGGGAACACCGGGGAGCTGTTTTTT
>TRBV2|TRBJ1-4|NA|medium-sized
CASMGEGETNEKLFF
TGTGCCAGCATGGGAGAGGGGGAAACTAATGAAAAACTGTTTTTT
>TRBV5-6|TRBJ2-1|NA|few
CASTGEITSRYNEQFF
TGTGCCAGCACCGGGGAGATTACTAGCCGCTACAATGAGCAGTTCTTC
>TRBV7-9|TRBJ2-1|TRBD2|NA
CASSLVPTTSGPYNEQFF
TGTGCCAGCAGCTTAGTCCCCACCACTAGCGGACCCTACAATGAGCAGTTCTTC
>TRBV5-1|TRBJ2-5|NA|many
CASSPTGQFGETQYF
TGCGCCAGCAGCCCCACGGGGCAGTTTGGGGAGACCCAGTACTTC
>TRBV5-1|TRBJ2-1|TRBD2|many
CASRKLADNEQFF
TGCGCCAGCAGGAAACTAGCGGATAATGAGCAGTTCTTC
>TRBV27|TRBJ2-1|NA|once
CASIWNEQFF
TGTGCCAGCATCTGGAATGAGCAGTTCTTC
>TRBV29-1|TRBJ2-7|TRBD2|NA
CGDGGSGVFYEQYF
TGCGGCGACGGGGGGTCGGGGGTCTTCTACGAGCAGTACTTC
>TRBV5-1|TRBJ2-3|TRBD2|few
CASSRLATSTDTQYF
TGCGCCAGCAGCCGACTAGCGACGAGCACAGATACGCAGTATTTT
>TRBV6-2/TRBV6-3|TRBJ2-1|TRBD1|NA
CASNRPGQGRNEQFF
TGTGCCAGCAACCGGCCGGGACAGGGTAGAAATGAGCAGTTCTTC
>TRBV20-1|TRBJ2-7|NA|many
CSARTASYEQYF
TGCAGTGCAAGGACAGCCTCCTACGAGCAGTACTTC
>TRBV28|TRBJ2-7|NA|few
CASWGGAYEQYF
TGTGCCAGCTGGGGCGGGGCCTACGAGCAGTACTTC
>TRBV15|TRBJ2-1|TRBD2|few
CATSITGTSGSNEQFF
TGTGCCACCAGCATCACCGGGACTAGCGGATCGAATGAGCAGTTCTTC
>TRBV7-2|TRBJ2-3|NA|many
CASSSYGGLTDTQYF
TGTGCCAGCAGCTCATATGGAGGGCTCACAGATACGCAGTATTTT
>TRBV7-2|TRBJ2-5|NA|NA
CASSLGRGAIPETQYF
TGTGCCAGCAGCTTAGGTCGGGGGGCCATCCCAGAGACCCAGTACTTC
>TRBV12-3/TRBV12-4|TRBJ2-1|TRBD1|NA
CASSLRTGGWEQFF
TGTGCCAGCAGTTTAAGGACAGGGGGCTGGGAGCAGTTCTTC